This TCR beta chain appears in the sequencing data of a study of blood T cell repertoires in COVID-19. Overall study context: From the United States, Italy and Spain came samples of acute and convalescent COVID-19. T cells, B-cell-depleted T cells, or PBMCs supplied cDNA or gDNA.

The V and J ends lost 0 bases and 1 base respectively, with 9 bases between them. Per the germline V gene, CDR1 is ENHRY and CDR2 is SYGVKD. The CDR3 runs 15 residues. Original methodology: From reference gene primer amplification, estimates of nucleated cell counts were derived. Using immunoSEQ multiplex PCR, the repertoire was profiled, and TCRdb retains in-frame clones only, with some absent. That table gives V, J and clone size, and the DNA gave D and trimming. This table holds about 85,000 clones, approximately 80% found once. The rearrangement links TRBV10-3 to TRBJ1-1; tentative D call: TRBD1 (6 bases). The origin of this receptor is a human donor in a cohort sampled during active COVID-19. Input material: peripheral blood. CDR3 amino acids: CAISESSRGNTEAFF. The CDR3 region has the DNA TGTGCCATCAGTGAGTCAAGCAGGGGGAACACTGAAGCTTTCTTT.